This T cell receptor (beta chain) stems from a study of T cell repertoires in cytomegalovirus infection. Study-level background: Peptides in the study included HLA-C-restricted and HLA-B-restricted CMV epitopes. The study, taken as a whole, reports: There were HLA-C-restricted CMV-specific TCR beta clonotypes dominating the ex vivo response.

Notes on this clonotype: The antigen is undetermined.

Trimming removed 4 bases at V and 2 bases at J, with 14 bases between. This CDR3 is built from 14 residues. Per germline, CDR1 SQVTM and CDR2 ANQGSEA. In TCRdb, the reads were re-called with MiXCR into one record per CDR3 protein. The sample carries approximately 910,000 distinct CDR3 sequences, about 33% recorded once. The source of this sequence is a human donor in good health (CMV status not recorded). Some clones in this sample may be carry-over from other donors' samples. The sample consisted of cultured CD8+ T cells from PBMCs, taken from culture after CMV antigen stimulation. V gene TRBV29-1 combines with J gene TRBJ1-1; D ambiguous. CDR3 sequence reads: CSVGVGSLNTEAFF. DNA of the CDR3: TGCAGCGTTGGGGTGGGAAGCTTAAACACTGAAGCTTTCTTT.